This TCR beta chain was sequenced in a study of blood T cell repertoires in COVID-19. For the study at large: The samples span acute and convalescent COVID-19 from the United States, Italy and Spain. PBMCs, B-cell-depleted T cells, or T cells were the source of the cDNA or gDNA that made up the material.

Germline values: CDR1 SGHVS, CDR2 FNYEAQ. The CDR3 consists of 16 residues. J lost 3 bases, V lost 0 bases, and 6 bases had no gene match. In the original processing: From reference gene primer amplification, estimates of nucleated cell counts were derived. This table comes from immunoSEQ multiplex PCR, and its TCRdb copy is limited to in-frame clones, with some not included. V, J and clone size reflect that table, while D and trimming were determined from the DNA. The table has about 69,000 clones, roughly 79% seen once. This TCR came from a man in his sixties with acute or convalescent COVID-19. The sample taken for sequencing was peripheral blood. The J gene is TRBJ2-3, the V gene TRBV7-6, with 7 bases lining up with TRBD1. The CDR3 reads CASSLAPRGSTDTQYF. The CDR3 DNA sequence: TGTGCCAGCAGCTTAGCCCCCAGGGGGTCGACAGATACGCAGTATTTT.